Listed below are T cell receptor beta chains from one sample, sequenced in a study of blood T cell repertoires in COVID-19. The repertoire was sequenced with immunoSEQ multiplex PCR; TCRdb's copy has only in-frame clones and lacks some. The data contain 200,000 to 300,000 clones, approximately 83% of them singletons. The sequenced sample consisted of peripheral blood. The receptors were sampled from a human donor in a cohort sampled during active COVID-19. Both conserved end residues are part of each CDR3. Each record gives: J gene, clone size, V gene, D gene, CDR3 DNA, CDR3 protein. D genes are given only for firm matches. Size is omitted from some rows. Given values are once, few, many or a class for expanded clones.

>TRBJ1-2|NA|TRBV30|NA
TGTGCCTGGAGTGGCTCCTCTCGGGGAGCGGGGGGCTACACCTTC
CAWSGSSRGAGGYTF
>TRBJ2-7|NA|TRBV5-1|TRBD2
TGCGCCAGCAGCGTCAGCGGGGACTCCTACGAGCAGTACTTC
CASSVSGDSYEQYF
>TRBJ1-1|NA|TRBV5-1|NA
TGCGCCAGCAGCTTGGTCTTGAACACTGAAGCTTTCTTT
CASSLVLNTEAFF
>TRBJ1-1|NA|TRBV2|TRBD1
TGTGCCAGCCGCCCCGAGGGGGCAGAGAACACTGAAGCTTTCTTT
CASRPEGAENTEAFF
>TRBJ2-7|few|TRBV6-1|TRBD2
TGTGCCAGCAGTGAACGGGGGGCCTACGAGCAGTACTTC
CASSERGAYEQYF
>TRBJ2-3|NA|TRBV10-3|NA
TGTGCCATCGGGCAGGCTAGCACAGATACGCAGTATTTT
CAIGQASTDTQYF
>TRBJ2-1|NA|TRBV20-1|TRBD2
TGCAGTGCGAGTCAGGCTAGCGGGGGGGCCCAAGAGCAGTTCTTC
CSASQASGGAQEQFF
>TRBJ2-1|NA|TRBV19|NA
TGTGCCAGTAGTATGAGGGTATCTGGCTACAATGAGCAGTTCTTC
CASSMRVSGYNEQFF
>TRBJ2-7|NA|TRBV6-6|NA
TGTGCCAGCAATCAGGGGTTCTCCTACGAGCAGTACTTC
CASNQGFSYEQYF
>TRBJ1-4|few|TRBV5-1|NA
TGCGCCAGCAGCTTCACGGCCTTAACTCGGGCTAATGAAAAACTGTTTTTT
CASSFTALTRANEKLFF
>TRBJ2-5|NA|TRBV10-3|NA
TGTGCCATCAAGGCTACCAACCGAGAGGTAGAGACCCAGTACTTC
CAIKATNREVETQYF
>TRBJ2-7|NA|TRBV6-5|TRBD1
TGTGCCAGCAGCCCAGGTCGGGACAGGGGTTACGAGCAGTACTTC
CASSPGRDRGYEQYF
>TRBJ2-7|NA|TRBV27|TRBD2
TGTGCCAGCAGGGCCCTTGGGACTAGCGGGTCTTGGGAGCAGTACTTC
CASRALGTSGSWEQYF
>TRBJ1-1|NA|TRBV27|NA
TGTGCCAGCAGTTTAGGAGGACTGGGAGAGAACACTGAAGCTTTCTTT
CASSLGGLGENTEAFF
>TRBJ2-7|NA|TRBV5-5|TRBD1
TGTGCCAGCAGCTTCAGTCGGGACAGGGGACGATGGGCTACTGGCGAGCAGTACTTC
CASSFSRDRGRWATGEQYF
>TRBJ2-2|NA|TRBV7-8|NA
TGTGCCAGCAGCCCATTAATTTCGGGGAACACCGGGGAGCTGTTTTTT
CASSPLISGNTGELFF
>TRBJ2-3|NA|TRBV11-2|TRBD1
TGTGCCAGCACTGACAGGGCTAGCACAGATACGCAGTATTTT
CASTDRASTDTQYF
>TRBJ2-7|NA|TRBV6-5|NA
TGTGCCAGCACTGTAGGAGCCCTTTTCTCCTACGAGCAGTACTTC
CASTVGALFSYEQYF
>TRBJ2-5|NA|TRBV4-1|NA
TGCGCCAGCAGCCAAGACACAGGGGGGGTTAAAGAGACCCAGTACTTC
CASSQDTGGVKETQYF
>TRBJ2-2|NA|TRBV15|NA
TGTGCCACCAGCAGACGGCGAGGAGACAGGAGCACCGGGGAGCTGTTTTTT
CATSRRRGDRSTGELFF
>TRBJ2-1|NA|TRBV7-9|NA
TGTGCCAGCAGCTTCTACAGGGCTGATGAGCAGTTCTTC
CASSFYRADEQFF
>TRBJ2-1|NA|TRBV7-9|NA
TGTGCCAGCAGCTTGAGGAACAATGAGCAGTTCTTC
CASSLRNNEQFF
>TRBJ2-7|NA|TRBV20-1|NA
TGCAGTGCTAGCGGGAGCAACGAGCAGTACTTC
CSASGSNEQYF
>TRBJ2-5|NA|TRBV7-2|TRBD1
TGTGCCAGCAGCTTAAGAAGGGGGCTCCCAGAGACCCAGTACTTC
CASSLRRGLPETQYF
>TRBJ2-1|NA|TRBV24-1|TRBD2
TGTGCCACCAGTGATCCCGGACTAGCGGGTGGTCGGTACAATGAGCAGTTCTTC
CATSDPGLAGGRYNEQFF
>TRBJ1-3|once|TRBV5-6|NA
TGTGCCAGCAGCAGAGGACAAAACTCTGGAAACACCATATATTTT
CASSRGQNSGNTIYF
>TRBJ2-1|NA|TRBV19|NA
TGTGCCAGCTCCGAGACAGGTCTAACCTACAATGAGCAGTTCTTC
CASSETGLTYNEQFF